These 28 T cell receptor beta chains originate from one sample sequenced in a study of CXCR3 chemokines and chemotherapy response in bladder cancer. TCRdb processed the PCR reads anew with MiXCR; each CDR3 protein has one entry. This table has around 13,000 distinct CDR3 sequences, 9.5% to 15% appearing once. This material was obtained from a patient whose treatment included neoadjuvant chemotherapy. Receptors originate from a human donor with bladder cancer that did not respond to neoadjuvant chemotherapy.

This clonotype was counted a few times. The rearrangement uses TRBV7-9 and TRBJ2-1; D possibly matches TRBD1 or TRBD2 (5 bases each). This CDR3 is 18 amino acids long. Trimming took 1 base from V and 2 from J, leaving 18 bases between them. Germline V lookup: CDR1 SEHNR, CDR2 FQNEAQ (reference sequence). CDR3 loop: CASSLEVQGAVTYNEQFF. The CDR3 DNA sequence: TGTGCCAGCAGCTTAGAGGTTCAGGGAGCGGTGACCTACAATGAGCAGTTCTTC.

This clonotype showed up many times. This rearrangement joins TRBV18 to TRBJ1-1; 10 positions match TRBD1. The CDR3 totals 14 residues. CDR1 is KGHSH, CDR2 LQKENI, per germline. V was clipped by 4 bases and J by 6 bases; unmatched bases: 5. CDR3 sequence (DNA): TGTGCCAGCTCACTCGGGACAGGGGCCCCTGAAGCTTTCTTT. Amino acids: CASSLGTGAPEAFF.

This clonotype came up many times. This chain links TRBV6-5 with TRBJ2-1; possibly TRBD2 for D (5 bases). The CDR3 runs to 13 residues. Germline V gene lookup returns CDR1 MNHEY and CDR2 SVGAGI. Trimming removed 9 bases from V and 4 bases from J, with 13 bases in between. CDR3 coding DNA: TGTGCCAGTCGAGGACTGGGATACAATGAGCAGTTCTTC. It specifies CASRGLGYNEQFF.

The V gene is TRBV11-2, the J gene TRBJ1-1, with D unclear. Germline CDR1 reads SGHAT; CDR2 reads FQNNGV. The CDR3 has 16 amino acids. Trimming pared 2 bases from V and 1 base from J, leaving 14 bases between. CDR3 DNA: TGTGCCAGCAGCTTATCCGGCGCCATCGAGAACACTGAAGCTTTCTTT. Encoded protein: CASSLSGAIENTEAFF.

This clonotype counts as medium-sized. J is TRBJ1-2 and V is TRBV6-5; no reliable D call. Trimming stripped 2 bases from V and 4 bases from J, with 8 bases between. There are 13 residues in the CDR3. From germline, CDR1 is MNHEY and CDR2 SVGAGI. The DNA of the CDR3 is TGTGCCAGCAGTTACCGGTCAGCCTATGGCTACACCTTC. It translates to CASSYRSAYGYTF.

This clonotype was counted many times. The V gene is TRBV12-3 or TRBV12-4, the J gene TRBJ2-1; the D gene is possibly TRBD1 (6 bases). V dropped 2 bases and J dropped 5 bases, with 13 bases sitting between them. The CDR3 is 15 amino acids. In DNA form, the CDR3 reads TGTGCCAGCAGTTTATACCAGGGGTCGAACAATGAGCAGTTCTTC. It codes for CASSLYQGSNNEQFF.

This clonotype occurred a few times. The chain carries TRBV27 and TRBJ2-1; no clear D gene. V dropped 6 bases and J dropped 8 bases, with 14 bases sitting between them. Germline CDR1 reads MNHEY; CDR2 reads SMNVEV (reference sequence). CDR3 length equals 13 residues. DNA for the CDR3: TGTGCCAGCAGGCCGGGCTCCGGGTATGAGCAGTTCTTC. This translates into CASRPGSGYEQFF.

For this clonotype: A read error may be the cause here, since a much bigger clone is one base away. The V and J genes are TRBV9 and TRBJ1-1; D gene unclear. The length of the CDR3 is 13 residues. Germline-derived CDR1 and CDR2 are SGDLS and YYNGEE. The DNA for the CDR3 is TGTGCCAGCTGCGTAACCGAGGGTACTGAAGCTTTCTTT. This encodes CASCVTEGTEAFF.

This sequence joins TRBV7-3 and TRBJ2-2; D tentatively reads TRBD1 or TRBD2 (5 bases each). This CDR3 spans 15 amino acids. The V gene lost 5 bases and the J gene lost 0 bases, with 10 bases spanning the gap. Germline CDR1 SGHTA, CDR2 FQGTGA. The CDR3 DNA follows: TGTGCCAGCAGCCTCGGGACGGCGAACACCGGGGAGCTGTTTTTT. It yields the protein CASSLGTANTGELFF.

In this sample, this clonotype turned up many times. The chain is built from TRBV7-2 and TRBJ2-1; TRBD2 agrees at 8 bases. V lost 7 bases to trimming and J lost 0 bases; unmatched junction nucleotides: 8. Germline loops: CDR1 SGHTA, CDR2 FQGNSA. The CDR3 spans 16 residues. CDR3 coding DNA: TGTGCCAGCATTACACGGGGGGGGGGCTCCTACAATGAGCAGTTCTTC. Its protein product is CASITRGGGSYNEQFF. The complete variable domain, with remaining parts taken from reference TRBV7-2 and TRBJ2-1, reads GAGVSQSPSNKVTEKGKDVELRCDPISGHTALYWYRQSLGQGLEFLIYFQGNSAPDKSGLPSDRFSAERTGGSVSTLTIQRTQQEDSAVYLCASITRGGGSYNEQFFGPGTRLTVL.

On this clonotype: One junction end disagrees with the germline gene, perhaps due to a read error. The V gene is TRBV6-5, the J gene TRBJ2-6; D might be TRBD1 (6 bases). The CDR3 consists of 17 residues. Germline V gene lookup returns CDR1 MNHEY and CDR2 SVGAGI. The CDR3 nucleotides read TGTGCCAGCAGTTACCTGGGACAATACTCTGGGGCCAACGTCCTGACTTTT. Its translation is CASSYLGQYSGANVLTF.

The chain is built from TRBV5-5 and TRBJ1-2; 12 positions match TRBD1. The CDR3 consists of 15 residues. Unmatched junction bases numbered 8, after V lost 3 bases and J lost 8 bases. Germline CDR1 SGHKS, CDR2 YYEKEE (reference sequence). The CDR3: CASSSGGQGAKGYTF. The CDR3 DNA follows: TGTGCCAGCAGCTCGGGGGGACAGGGGGCGAAGGGCTACACCTTC.

This clonotype was detected many times. V and J are TRBV19 and TRBJ2-5; D is perhaps TRBD1 (5 bases). Germline V gene data show CDR1 as LNHDA and CDR2 as SQIVND (reference sequence). Trimming left V 6 bases short and J 5 bases short, with 19 bases between. The CDR3 runs to 15 residues. CDR3 coding DNA: TGTGCCAGTAGCCTCCACCTAAGGGGATCGGAGACCCAGTACTTC. Translated, it gives CASSLHLRGSETQYF. The full variable domain, rest sourced from reference TRBV19 and TRBJ2-5, is DGGITQSPKYLFRKEGQNVTLSCEQNLNHDAMYWYRQDPGQGLRLIYYSQIVNDFQKGDIAEGYSVSREKKESFPLTVTSAQKNPTAFYLCASSLHLRGSETQYFGPGTRLLVL.

This clonotype was recorded at least ten times. The chain employs TRBV24-1 and TRBJ2-2; D remains ambiguous. The CDR3 has 14 amino acids. Germline-derived CDR1 and CDR2 are KGHDR and SFDVKD. Trimming shortened V by 5 bases and J by 3 bases, and 9 bases separated the two germline ends. CDR3 residues: CATSAGRDTGELFF. The CDR3 DNA follows: TGTGCCACCAGTGCTGGAAGGGACACCGGGGAGCTGTTTTTT.

This clonotype came up many times. The chain couples TRBV5-6 to TRBJ2-3, with D uncertain. The V end was cut by 0 bases, the J end by 4 bases, with 6 bases between. CDR1 is SGHDT, CDR2 YYEEEE, per germline. The CDR3 runs to 13 residues. CDR3 coding DNA: TGTGCCAGCAGCTTGGGGGCGCCAGATACGCAGTATTTT. It translates to CASSLGAPDTQYF.

This clonotype has a handful of counts. The chain uses TRBV27 and TRBJ2-7; tentative D call: TRBD1 (6 bases). V was clipped by 5 bases and J by 7 bases, with 24 bases between them. Germline V gene sequence: CDR1 MNHEY, CDR2 SMNVEV (reference sequence). This CDR3 is 16 amino acids long. CDR3 loop: CASSPPPQGQAREQYF. The CDR3 nucleotides read TGTGCCAGCAGTCCCCCCCCACAGGGCCAGGCGAGGGAGCAGTACTTC.

This clonotype showed up many times. V usage is TRBV28 and J usage is TRBJ1-2; 7 bases line up with TRBD1. Losses at the gene ends were 2 bases for V and 4 bases for J; bases not matched to a gene: 7. In germline, CDR1 is MDHEN, CDR2 SYDVKM. This CDR3 has 15 residues. In DNA, the CDR3 is TGTGCCAGCAGTTTAGGGACAGTAACCCTCTATGGCTACACCTTC. Protein: CASSLGTVTLYGYTF.

This clonotype was recorded at least ten times. The V call is TRBV10-3, the J call TRBJ1-5; D is unclear. V gave up 0 bases and J gave up 7 bases, with 7 bases separating them. Germline V gives CDR1 ENHRY, CDR2 SYGVKD. This CDR3 has 13 amino acids. CDR3 protein: CAISESRIQPQHF. CDR3 DNA sequence: TGTGCCATCAGTGAGTCTAGGATACAGCCCCAGCATTTT.

This clonotype was picked up many times. For the CDR3, the DNA is TGTGCCAGCAGCTCACAGGGAGGGAGCACAGATACGCAGTATTTT. Its protein product is CASSSQGGSTDTQYF. The rearrangement joins TRBV13 to TRBJ2-3; perhaps TRBD2 as D (7 bases). V gave up 4 bases and J gave up 0 bases, with 11 bases separating them. The CDR3 contains 15 residues. The V gene's germline CDR1 is PRHDT and CDR2 FYEKMQ (reference sequence).

The table lists this clonotype with many counts. The chain uses TRBV6-1 and TRBJ1-2, with 8 positions matching TRBD1. Trimming removed 5 bases from V and 4 bases from J; junction bases left unmatched: 9. The CDR3 covers 15 residues. Looked up from germline, CDR1 is MNHNS and CDR2 is SASEGT. For the CDR3, the DNA is TGTGCCAGCAGTATTACAGGACAGGGCGGCTATGGCTACACCTTC. It encodes CASSITGQGGYGYTF.

This clonotype came up many times. The chain is built from TRBV18 and TRBJ1-4, with D maybe TRBD1 (6 bases). CDR1 and CDR2 (germline): KGHSH, LQKENI. The CDR3 contains 15 residues. V was shortened by 0 bases and J by 4 bases, with 9 bases between the two germline ends. CDR3 coding DNA: TGTGCCAGCTCACCACCAGGAGGGGGTAATGAAAAACTGTTTTTT. Protein: CASSPPGGGNEKLFF.

This chain joins TRBV6-5 and TRBJ2-2; D tentatively fits TRBD1 or TRBD2 (5 bases each). The V gene lost 4 bases and the J gene lost 4 bases, with 19 bases spanning the gap. The CDR3 is 17 residues long. CDR1 and CDR2 from the germline V gene are MNHEY and SVGAGI. The CDR3 here is CASSSIGTARGTGELFF. CDR3 coding DNA: TGTGCCAGCAGTTCCATTGGGACCGCTAGGGGCACCGGGGAGCTGTTTTTT.

This clonotype showed up many times. The rearrangement links TRBV6-2 or TRBV6-3 to TRBJ2-7; 14 bases agree with TRBD2. Germline values: CDR1 MNHEY, CDR2 SVGEGT. The CDR3 is 19 amino acids. Losses at the gene ends were 2 bases for V and 0 bases for J; bases not matched to a gene: 9. The CDR3 region has the DNA TGTGCCAGCAGTTACCCCGGACTAGCGGGAGGATTTTCCTCCTACGAGCAGTACTTC. As protein: CASSYPGLAGGFSSYEQYF.

The V and J genes are TRBV20-1 and TRBJ2-5; 7 bases agree with TRBD2. Germline trimming cut 0 bases from V and 5 bases from J; bases unmatched to any gene: 6. The V gene's germline CDR1 is DFQATT and CDR2 SNEGSKA (reference sequence). The CDR3 runs 14 residues. The CDR3: CSARDLGREETQYF. CDR3 sequence (DNA): TGCAGTGCTAGAGATCTTGGGAGGGAGGAGACCCAGTACTTC.

The table lists this clonotype with many counts. The chain carries TRBV7-2 and TRBJ2-7; no reliable D call. V lost 5 bases and J lost 3, with 8 bases in between. Germline values: CDR1 SGHTA, CDR2 FQGNSA. The CDR3 length is 12 residues. The CDR3 is CASSEAYYEQYF. The CDR3 coding sequence is TGTGCCAGCAGCGAGGCCTACTACGAGCAGTACTTC.

This clonotype was detected ten times or more. The V and J genes are TRBV19 and TRBJ1-1, with TRBD1 as a possible D gene (6 bases). V lost 0 bases and J lost 2, with 13 bases in between. From germline, CDR1 is LNHDA and CDR2 SQIVND (reference sequence). The CDR3 is made up of 16 amino acids. Here the CDR3 reads CASSIDWGTTNTEAFF. Here the CDR3 DNA reads TGTGCCAGTAGTATAGATTGGGGGACAACTAACACTGAAGCTTTCTTT.

The chain is built from TRBV20-1 and TRBJ1-5; 7 bases fit TRBD1. Germline CDR1 is DFQATT and CDR2 is SNEGSKA (reference sequence). V was clipped by 6 bases and J by 5 bases; unmatched bases: 10. The length of the CDR3 is 14 residues. The CDR3 is CSALGQAGHQPQHF. In DNA, the CDR3 is TGCAGTGCCCTCGGACAGGCGGGTCATCAGCCCCAGCATTTT.

This clonotype was observed a few times. This rearrangement joins TRBV7-2 to TRBJ2-7; D tentatively reads TRBD1 or TRBD2 (6 bases each). From germline, CDR1 is SGHTA and CDR2 FQGNSA. The CDR3 loop spans 14 amino acids. Deletions cut 2 bases from V and 0 bases from J, with 8 bases between. CDR3 residues: CASSLTGASYEQYF. CDR3 coding DNA: TGTGCCAGCAGCTTAACGGGGGCCTCCTACGAGCAGTACTTC. The variable domain in full, completed from reference TRBV7-2 and TRBJ2-7, reads GAGVSQSPSNKVTEKGKDVELRCDPISGHTALYWYRQSLGQGLEFLIYFQGNSAPDKSGLPSDRFSAERTGGSVSTLTIQRTQQEDSAVYLCASSLTGASYEQYFGPGTRLTVT.